Sequencing of this T cell receptor beta chain was carried out in a study of shared clonotypes between healthy human individuals. Across the study: Three CD4 naive, three CD4 memory, two CD8 naive and one CD8 memory plate were used per donor. Points from the study as a whole: Researchers sampled blood only, noting tissue repertoires likely differ.

V shed 8 bases and J 6 bases; nucleotides not matched to a gene: 13. The CDR3 is made up of 15 amino acids. Germline values: CDR1 SGHAT, CDR2 FQNNGV. Deep was the level used in running the assay. Profiling relied on immunoSEQ multiplex PCR, and the TCRdb table lists in-frame clones only, not all of them. The repertoire has under 2.5 million clones, about 90% of them found once; the top ten carry approximately 0.41%. To note about this clone: Antigen: not known.

The sample consisted of naive CD4+ T cells from PBMCs. The subset denotes: CD45RA+ positively selected. The genes are TRBV11-2 and TRBJ2-7; 10 nucleotides agree with TRBD2. This sequence originates from a man between 18 and 29 years old in good health. Some clones in this sample may be carry-over from other donors' samples. The CDR3 spells CASRLEAGGPGEQYF. CDR3 nucleotide sequence: TGTGCCAGCCGTCTAGAAGCGGGAGGGCCCGGCGAGCAGTACTTC.